Listed here is a single T cell receptor (beta chain). TCRdb's table, derived via immunoSEQ multiplex PCR, lists solely in-frame clones and lacks some. The table shows 430,000 or so clones, with roughly 90% occurring only once. This sample was included in a study of blood T cell repertoires in COVID-19. Study information: Sample material is recorded as cDNA or gDNA derived from T cells, B-cell-depleted T cells, or PBMCs.

The CDR3 is made up of 14 amino acids. Germline-derived CDR1 and CDR2 are SQVTM and ANQGSEA. V was clipped by 6 bases and J by 2 bases, with 16 bases between them. Cohort assignment relied on participant-reported clinical history. Recovered status in Cohort 3 required two negative PCRs, clearance, or symptom resolution. Sequenced: PBMCs or T cells enriched from blood (not recorded which). The receptor comes from a woman aged 40 to 50 who had recovered from COVID-19. The chain employs TRBV29-1 and TRBJ1-1; D gene uncertain. This chain's CDR3 is CSVALVGSNTEAFF. The CDR3 nucleotides are TGCAGCGTGGCCCTGGTAGGTAGCAACACTGAAGCTTTCTTT.